This T cell receptor (beta chain) was documented in a study of T cells in Graves' hyperthyroidism and ophthalmopathy (dated by TCRdb to 2018 to 2020). A note on the overall study: Peripheral blood was sampled at the time of initial diagnosis, prior to any treatment. A discovery cohort of roughly 100 patients, roughly 43 with Graves' ophthalmopathy and 55 to 60 with stable Graves' hyperthyroidism, was used to find distinguishing TCR V-J signatures. Prospective prediction of ophthalmopathy was tested in an independent validation cohort consisting of 18 hyperthyroidism patients and more than 15 patients who later progressed to ophthalmopathy. The 75 to 100 discovery patients were randomly split 7:3 into training and test sets. In addition, the study compared T-cell repertoires in thyroid tissue and in blood from roughly 6 Graves' hyperthyroidism patients. After sampling, hyperthyroidism patients received methimazole starting at 30 mg daily, and ophthalmopathy patients received high-dose intravenous methylprednisolone. The paper reports TCR Vbeta CDR3 sequencing of 130 to 150 peripheral blood samples: approximately 41 ophthalmopathy, fewer than 80 hyperthyroidism and approximately 17 progressor patients.

Stable Graves' hyperthyroidism was defined as the absence of progression to ophthalmopathy over 18 months of follow-up. Hyperthyroidism patients were newly diagnosed, had a disease duration of under 2 months, and were aged 18 to 65 years. Any patient with an uncontrolled infection, another autoimmune disease, pregnancy or lactation was excluded. Diagnoses were established on the basis of clinical symptoms, serum thyroxine and TRAb, thyroid ultrasound, and orbital computed tomography. PBMCs were separated from approximately 10 ml of fresh peripheral blood using Ficoll-Paque density gradient centrifugation. Total RNA was extracted using Trizol reagent, and RNA quality was assessed on an Agilent 2100 Bioanalyzer. The TCR beta CDR3 regions were amplified from RNA transcripts. A first-round RT-PCR of the TCR CDR3 used the HTBI primer set with the Qiagen OneStep RT-PCR kit. Libraries were constructed in a second round of multiplex PCR, after which size selection and purification were performed. Libraries were sequenced paired-end with 100 bp reads on an Illumina HiSeq2000. The study's own analysis went as follows. SOAPnuke was used to process the raw data, throwing out any read that contained adapters or uncalled bases, had a mean Phred below 15, or lacked an exact constant-primer or identifier match. COPE v1.2.5 was used to merge the high-quality paired reads, and each unique nucleotide sequence was defined as a clonotype. MiTCR v1.1 was used to align clonotypes to the IMGT TRBV, TRBD and TRBJ reference segments. Only V-J combinations with frequency above 0.0001, covering about 99% of repertoires, were analysed. The TCS score was defined as F50 (clonal expansion) divided by E x V (chaos), with BLOSUM62-based TCRdist calculated between CDR3 peptides within each V-J. Welch's t-statistics and random forest reduced fewer than 600 V-J features to fewer than 15, which were used in a naive Bayes classifier (R e1071). TCRdb redid the processing of the public reads, applying fastp at Q25 and MiXCR, and retained in-frame beta chains. Rows merge per CDR3 protein into single entries with the most common DNA and genes. TCRdb's processing, not the study's, gives the V and J calls here. This sample is represented by fewer than 850,000 distinct CDR3 sequences; roughly 17% of them were singletons. The ten largest account for 15% of the sample.

Notes on this clonotype: What antigen it recognizes has not been identified. No quality values exist for individual bases; no much larger clone is one base distant.

The full study reports these points: No statistical method was used to set the sample size in advance, and investigators knew the group allocation. In cross-validation, a model built on a 13 V-J signature told ophthalmopathy apart from stable hyperthyroidism with approximately 91% sensitivity and approximately 81% specificity, and in testing the same model reached 80%/75%. During validation, the model predicted progression to ophthalmopathy a median of about 5.9 months ahead of onset, with just under 71% sensitivity and around 72% specificity. Blood samples also contained most of the expanded thyroid clonotypes (frequency above 0.001), which suggests that blood repertoires may reflect thyroid immune responses.

The sample comprised blood. The receptor was isolated from a man aged 50 to 60 with Graves' hyperthyroidism.

In nucleotides, the sequence is TGTGCCAGCAGCTTAGCGGAGAGGCGGGGAGGAGTAAACATTCAGTACTTC. Translated, it reads CASSLAERRGGVNIQYF. The V and J genes are TRBV7-8 and TRBJ2-4, with a weak D call of TRBD2 (6 bases match). The CDR3 measures 17 amino acids from cysteine to phenylalanine. The only DNA kept is the CDR3, 51 bases in frame from the first base. Trimming takes 0 bases from V and 6 bases from J, and the germline ends sit 18 bases apart. Via the germline V gene, CDR1 is SGHVS and CDR2 FQNEAQ.